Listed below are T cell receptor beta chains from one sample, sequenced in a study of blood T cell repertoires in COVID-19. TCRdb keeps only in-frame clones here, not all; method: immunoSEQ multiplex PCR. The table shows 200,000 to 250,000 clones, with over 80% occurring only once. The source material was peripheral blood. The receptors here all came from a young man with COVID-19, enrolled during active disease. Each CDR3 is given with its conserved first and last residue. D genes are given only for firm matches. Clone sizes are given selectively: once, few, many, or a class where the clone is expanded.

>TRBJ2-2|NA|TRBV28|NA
TGTGCCAGCAGGGGCGCGAACACCGGGGAGCTGTTTTTT
CASRGANTGELFF
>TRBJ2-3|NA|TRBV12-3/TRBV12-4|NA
TGTGCCAGCAGTTTCCAGTTGACGCAGTATTTT
CASSFQLTQYF
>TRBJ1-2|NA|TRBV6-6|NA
TGTGCCAGCACCTCAGAACCGTATGGCTACACCTTC
CASTSEPYGYTF
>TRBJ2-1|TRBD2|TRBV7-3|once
TGTGCCAGCAGCTTAGGGCGGGAGCCCTACAATGAGCAGTTCTTC
CASSLGREPYNEQFF
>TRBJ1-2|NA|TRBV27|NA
TGTGCCAGCAGTTCCTCCGGCGGGTCCCTCTATGGCTACACCTTC
CASSSSGGSLYGYTF
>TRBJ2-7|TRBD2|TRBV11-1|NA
TGTGCCAGCAGCTCATGGGCTAGCGGGACCTACGAGCAGTACTTC
CASSSWASGTYEQYF
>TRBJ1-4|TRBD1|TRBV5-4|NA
TGTGCCAGCAGGGATTGGGGGACAGCAAATGAAAAACTGTTTTTT
CASRDWGTANEKLFF
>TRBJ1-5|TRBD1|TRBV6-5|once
TGTGCCAGCAGTTTAGGACAGGGGGATCAGCCCCAGCATTTT
CASSLGQGDQPQHF
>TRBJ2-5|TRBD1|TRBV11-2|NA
TGTGCCAGCAGCTTAGGTCTTTCCCGGGACAGGGAAGAGACCCAGTACTTC
CASSLGLSRDREETQYF
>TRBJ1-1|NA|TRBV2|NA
TGTGCCAGCAGTGGACCTATCGGGGGGTATACTGAAGCTTTCTTT
CASSGPIGGYTEAFF
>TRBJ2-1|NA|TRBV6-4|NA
TGTGCCAGCAGTGACGCCCAGAGGCTAAACAATGAGCAGTTCTTC
CASSDAQRLNNEQFF
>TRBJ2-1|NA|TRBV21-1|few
TGTGCCATAAGTGACAGAAGCTCCTACAATGAGCAGTTCTTC
CAISDRSSYNEQFF
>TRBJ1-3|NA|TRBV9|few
TGTGCCAGCAGCGCCCTACTCTCTGGAAACACCATATATTTT
CASSALLSGNTIYF
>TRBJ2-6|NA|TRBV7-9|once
TGTGCCAGCAGCTTAGGAGGGTCTGGGGCCAACGTCCTGACTTTC
CASSLGGSGANVLTF
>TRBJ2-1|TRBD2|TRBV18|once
TGTGCCAGCTCACCCGTCGAGCGGGAGGACCCTGAGCAGTTCTTC
CASSPVEREDPEQFF